A single T cell receptor (beta chain) is shown here with its context. This sample stems from a study of blood T cell repertoires in COVID-19. Overall study context: The United States, Italy and Spain supplied acute and convalescent COVID-19 samples. Nucleic acid was either cDNA or gDNA, and it came from T cells, B-cell-depleted T cells, or PBMCs.

Original handling: Reference gene primer amplification in the assay estimated nucleated cell counts. Only in-frame clones appear in the TCRdb table, and some are missing; sequencing was by immunoSEQ multiplex PCR. V and J calls and clone size are given by that table; D and trimming were obtained from the DNA. The table shows some 170,000 clones, with roughly 80% occurring only once. CDR1 is KGHSH, CDR2 LQKENI, per germline. CDR3 length: 12 amino acids. The ends were cut back, 5 bases at V and 1 base at J, with 5 bases in the middle. The sequence was obtained from a man between 65 and 85 years old with acute or convalescent COVID-19. The chain links TRBV18 to TRBJ1-1; no definite D call. Sequenced: peripheral blood. The CDR3 DNA reads TGTGCCAGCTCAACCGGGAACACTGAAGCTTTCTTT. Translating gives CASSTGNTEAFF.